This T cell receptor beta chain was found in a study of tumor-infiltrating lymphocytes in primary liver carcinoma. To note about this clonotype: One end of the junction is discordant with germline, which a read error may explain.

This CDR3 is 15 amino acids long. Germline-derived CDR1 and CDR2 are SGHTA and FQGNSA. TCR beta cDNA was made from roughly 450 ng total RNA with a constant-region primer. Libraries for TCR beta were built through three nested multiplex PCR rounds, which together made up a slightly modified ARM-PCR procedure. Primers for the first two PCR rounds were TRBV1-TRBV30 forward primers and a C-beta reverse primer (roughly 10 cycles per round). A single record per CDR3 protein comes from TCRdb applying MiXCR to the multiplex PCR reads. The sample has under 200,000 distinct CDR3 sequences, approximately 86% seen once. Co-extracted RNA and DNA came from roughly 20-30 mg of unsorted bulk tissue.

The sequenced sample was tumor tissue from primary liver carcinoma. The V call is TRBV7-2, the J call TRBJ2-1; 9 nucleotides line up with TRBD2. This clonotype was obtained from a man aged 35 to 55 with primary liver carcinoma and hepatitis B virus infection. The CDR3 DNA sequence: TGTGCCAGCGGCTTACAAGCGGGAGGAATTGACGAGCAGTTCTTC. This codes for CASGLQAGGIDEQFF.